The T cell receptor beta chain described here comes from a study of blood T cell repertoires in COVID-19. As for the study in general: In each case, the material was cDNA or gDNA derived from T cells, B-cell-depleted T cells, or PBMCs.

In the original analysis: Cell counts per sample came from amplifying reference gene primers. Generated by immunoSEQ multiplex PCR, the TCRdb table keeps only in-frame clones and is missing some. The DNA gave D and trimming, while V, J and clone size come from that table. The sample contains about 440,000 clones, less than 95% of which appear only once. This CDR3 is built from 11 residues. V shed 0 bases and J shed 8 bases, with 5 bases lying between them. Germline loops: CDR1 SGHTS, CDR2 YDEGEE. Sequencing used PBMCs or T cells enriched from blood (not recorded which). The receptor's source is a man aged 18 to 29 who had recovered from COVID-19. This chain uses TRBV5-8 with TRBJ1-1, with D hard to call. The CDR3 reads CASSLVEEAFF. Here the CDR3 DNA reads TGTGCCAGCAGCTTGGTAGAAGAAGCTTTCTTT.